This record concerns one TCR beta chain sequence. These data originate in a study of blood T cell repertoires in COVID-19. Study details: Both acute and convalescent COVID-19 samples were obtained from the United States, Italy and Spain. Sample material is recorded as cDNA or gDNA derived from T cells, B-cell-depleted T cells, or PBMCs.

Original analysis: By means of reference gene primer amplification, nucleated cell counts were estimated. The assay was immunoSEQ multiplex PCR, and TCRdb's table has in-frame clones only and misses some. The DNA gave D and trimming, while V, J and clone size come from that table. The sample shows around 300,000 clones, approximately 89% of them seen only once. CDR1 SGHVS and CDR2 FQNEAQ come from the germline V gene. The CDR3 runs to 13 residues. V lost 2 bases and J lost 8, with 12 bases in between. The rearrangement uses TRBV7-8 and TRBJ1-2; a weak D match, TRBD1 (6 bases). The receptor's source is a woman in her 30s who had recovered from COVID-19. The sequenced material came from PBMCs or T cells enriched from blood (not recorded which). The CDR3 sequence is CASSLSGARGYTF. In nucleotides, the CDR3 is TGTGCCAGCAGCTTATCAGGGGCGCGGGGCTACACCTTC.